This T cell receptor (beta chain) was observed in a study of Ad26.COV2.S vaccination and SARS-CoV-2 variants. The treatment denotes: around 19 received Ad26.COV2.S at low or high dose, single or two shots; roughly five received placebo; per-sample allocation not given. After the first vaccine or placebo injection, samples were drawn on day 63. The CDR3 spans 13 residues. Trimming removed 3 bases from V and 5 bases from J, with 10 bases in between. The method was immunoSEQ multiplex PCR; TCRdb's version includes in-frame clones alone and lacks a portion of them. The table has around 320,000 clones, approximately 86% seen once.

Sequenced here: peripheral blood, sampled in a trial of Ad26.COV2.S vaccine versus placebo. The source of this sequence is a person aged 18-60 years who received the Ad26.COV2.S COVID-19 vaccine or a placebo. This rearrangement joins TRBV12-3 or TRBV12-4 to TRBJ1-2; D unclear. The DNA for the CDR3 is TGTGCCAGCAGTTTTGACCCTAGGTATGGCTACACCTTC. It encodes CASSFDPRYGYTF.